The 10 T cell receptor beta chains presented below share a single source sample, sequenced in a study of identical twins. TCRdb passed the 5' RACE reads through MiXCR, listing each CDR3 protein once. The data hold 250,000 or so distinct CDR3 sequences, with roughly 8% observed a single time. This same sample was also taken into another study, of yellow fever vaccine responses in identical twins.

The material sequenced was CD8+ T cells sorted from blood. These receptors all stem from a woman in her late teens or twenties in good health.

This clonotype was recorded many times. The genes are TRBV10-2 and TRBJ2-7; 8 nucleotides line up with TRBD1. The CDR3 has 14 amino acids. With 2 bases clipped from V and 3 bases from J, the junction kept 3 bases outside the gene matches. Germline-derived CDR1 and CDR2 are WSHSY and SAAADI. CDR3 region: CASSETGGYYEQYF. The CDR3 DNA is TGCGCCAGCAGTGAGACAGGGGGGTACTACGAGCAGTACTTC.

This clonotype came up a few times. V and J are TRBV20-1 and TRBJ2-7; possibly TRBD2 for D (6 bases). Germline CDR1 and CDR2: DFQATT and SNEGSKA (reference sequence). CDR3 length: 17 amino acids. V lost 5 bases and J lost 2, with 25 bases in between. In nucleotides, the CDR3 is TGCAGTGCTGGTCTCCTACGTATGGAGCGGGTTACCTACGAGCAGTACTTC. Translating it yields CSAGLLRMERVTYEQYF.

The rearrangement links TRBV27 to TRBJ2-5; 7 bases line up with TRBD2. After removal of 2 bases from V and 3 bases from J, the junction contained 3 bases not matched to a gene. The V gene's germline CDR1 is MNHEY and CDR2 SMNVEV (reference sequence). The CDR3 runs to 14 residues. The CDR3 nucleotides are TGTGCCAGCAGTTTAATGGGGGGGGAAGAGACCCAGTACTTC. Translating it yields CASSLMGGEETQYF.

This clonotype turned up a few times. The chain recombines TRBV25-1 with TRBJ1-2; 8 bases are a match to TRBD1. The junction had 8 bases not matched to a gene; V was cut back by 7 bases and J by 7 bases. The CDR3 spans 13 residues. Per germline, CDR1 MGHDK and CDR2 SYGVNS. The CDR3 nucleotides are TGTGCCAGCATCAGCGGACAGGGCGGTGGCTACACCTTC. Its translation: CASISGQGGGYTF.

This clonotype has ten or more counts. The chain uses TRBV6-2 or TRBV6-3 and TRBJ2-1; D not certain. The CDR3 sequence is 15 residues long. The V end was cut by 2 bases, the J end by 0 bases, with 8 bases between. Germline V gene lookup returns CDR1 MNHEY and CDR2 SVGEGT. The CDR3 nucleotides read TGTGCCAGCAGTTACCCCCCGGGCTCCTACAATGAGCAGTTCTTC. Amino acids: CASSYPPGSYNEQFF.

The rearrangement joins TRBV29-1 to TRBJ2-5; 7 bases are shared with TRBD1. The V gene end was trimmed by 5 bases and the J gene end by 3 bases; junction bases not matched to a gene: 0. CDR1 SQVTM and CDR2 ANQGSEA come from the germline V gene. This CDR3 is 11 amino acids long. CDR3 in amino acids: CSVTGEETQYF. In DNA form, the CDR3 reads TGCAGCGTTACAGGGGAAGAGACCCAGTACTTC.

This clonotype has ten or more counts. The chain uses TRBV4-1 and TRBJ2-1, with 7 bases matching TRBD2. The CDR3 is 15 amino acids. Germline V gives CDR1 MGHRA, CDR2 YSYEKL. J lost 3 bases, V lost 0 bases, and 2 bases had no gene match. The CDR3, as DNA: TGCGCCAGCAGCCAAGAGGGGGGGGGCTACAATGAGCAGTTCTTC. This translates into CASSQEGGGYNEQFF.

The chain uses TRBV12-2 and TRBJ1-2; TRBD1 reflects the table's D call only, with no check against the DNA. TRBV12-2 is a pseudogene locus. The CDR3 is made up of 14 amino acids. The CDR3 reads CASRPQGKGSGYTF. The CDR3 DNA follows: TGTGCAAGTCGCCCCCAGGGGAAGGGGAGCGGCTACACCTTC.

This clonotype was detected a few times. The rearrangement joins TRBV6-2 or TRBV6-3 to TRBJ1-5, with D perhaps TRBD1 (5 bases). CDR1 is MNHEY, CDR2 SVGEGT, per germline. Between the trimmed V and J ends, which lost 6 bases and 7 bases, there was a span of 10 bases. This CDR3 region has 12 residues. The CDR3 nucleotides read TGTGCCAGCAGCCAGGGATTGCAGCCCCAGCATTTT. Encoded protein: CASSQGLQPQHF.

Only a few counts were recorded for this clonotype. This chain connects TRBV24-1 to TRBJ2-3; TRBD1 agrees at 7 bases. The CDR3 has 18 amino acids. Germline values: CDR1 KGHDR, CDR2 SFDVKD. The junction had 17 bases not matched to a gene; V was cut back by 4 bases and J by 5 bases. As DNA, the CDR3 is TGTGCCACCAGTGACCGAGGACAGGACATGGGGGCACAAGATACGCAGTATTTT. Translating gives CATSDRGQDMGAQDTQYF.